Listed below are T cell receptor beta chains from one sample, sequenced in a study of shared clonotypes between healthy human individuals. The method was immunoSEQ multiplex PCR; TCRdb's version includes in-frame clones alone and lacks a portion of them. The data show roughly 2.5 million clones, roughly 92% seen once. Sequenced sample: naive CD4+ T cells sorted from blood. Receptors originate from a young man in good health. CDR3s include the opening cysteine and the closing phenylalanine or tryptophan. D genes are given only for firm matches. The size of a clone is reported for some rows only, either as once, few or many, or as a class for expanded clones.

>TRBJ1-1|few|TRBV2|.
CASSVLGGGTVEAFF
TGTGCCAGCAGTGTCTTAGGGGGTGGAACAGTTGAAGCTTTCTTT
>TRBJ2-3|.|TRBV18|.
CASSPPSGPDTQYF
TGTGCCAGCTCACCACCTTCAGGGCCAGATACGCAGTATTTT
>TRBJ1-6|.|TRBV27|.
CASRQTHNSPLHF
TGTGCCAGTAGACAAACCCATAATTCACCCCTCCACTTT
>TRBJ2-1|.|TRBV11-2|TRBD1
CASSRGQVLVSYNEQFF
TGTGCCAGCAGCCGAGGACAGGTTCTCGTCTCCTACAATGAGCAGTTCTTC
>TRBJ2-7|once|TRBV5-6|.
CASSFTGPYEQYF
TGTGCCAGCAGCTTTACCGGTCCCTACGAGCAGTACTTC
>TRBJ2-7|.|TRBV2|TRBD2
CASTDGTSGTHFSYEQYF
TGTGCCAGCACAGACGGGACTAGCGGGACCCATTTCTCCTACGAGCAGTACTTC
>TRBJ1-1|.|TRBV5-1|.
CASRSRDFTEAFF
TGCGCCAGCAGATCCCGGGACTTCACTGAAGCTTTCTTT
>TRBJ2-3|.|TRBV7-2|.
CASSLSPTGSTDTQYF
TGTGCCAGCAGCTTATCCCCGACAGGTTCCACAGATACGCAGTATTTT
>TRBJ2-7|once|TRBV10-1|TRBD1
CASSTTGDPTGEQYF
TGCGCCAGCAGCACGACAGGGGACCCTACTGGAGAGCAGTACTTC
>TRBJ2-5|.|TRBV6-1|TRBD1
CASSEAPRGRVETQYF
TGTGCCAGCAGTGAAGCTCCCAGGGGGCGTGTGGAGACCCAGTACTTC
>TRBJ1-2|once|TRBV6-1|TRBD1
CASSGPSGQGNGYTF
TGTGCCAGCAGTGGGCCCTCGGGACAGGGTAACGGCTACACCTTC
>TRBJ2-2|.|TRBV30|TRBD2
CAWRAPGLAGTGELFF
TGTGCCTGGAGGGCTCCGGGACTAGCGGGAACCGGGGAGCTGTTTTTT
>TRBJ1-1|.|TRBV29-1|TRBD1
CSVETYGTGGMNTEAFF
TGCAGCGTTGAAACCTACGGGACAGGGGGCATGAACACTGAAGCTTTCTTT
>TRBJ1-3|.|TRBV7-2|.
CASSLSRGSGNTIYF
TGTGCCAGCAGCTTATCACGGGGCTCTGGAAACACCATATATTTT
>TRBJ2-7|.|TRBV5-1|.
CASSLRQESYEQYF
TGCGCCAGCAGCTTGAGACAGGAATCCTACGAGCAGTACTTC
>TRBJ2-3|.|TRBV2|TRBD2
CAREGTSGTDTQYF
TGTGCCAGGGAAGGGACTAGTGGTACAGATACGCAGTATTTT
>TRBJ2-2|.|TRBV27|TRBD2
CASSLLTSGGLRELFF
TGTGCCAGCAGTTTGTTGACTAGCGGGGGGTTGCGGGAGCTGTTTTTT
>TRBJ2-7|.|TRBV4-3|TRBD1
CASNPKWANRGYYEQYF
TGCGCCAGCAACCCCAAGTGGGCCAACAGGGGGTATTACGAGCAGTACTTC
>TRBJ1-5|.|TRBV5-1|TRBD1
CASSLEGQDHQPQHF
TGCGCCAGCAGCCTGGAGGGACAGGACCATCAGCCCCAGCATTTT
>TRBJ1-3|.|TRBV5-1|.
CASSLGDVGNTIYF
TGCGCCAGCAGCTTGGGGGACGTCGGAAACACCATATATTTT
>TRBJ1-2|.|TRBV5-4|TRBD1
CASSSSGDRRNYGYTF
TGTGCCAGCAGCTCGTCGGGGGACAGGAGAAACTATGGCTACACCTTC
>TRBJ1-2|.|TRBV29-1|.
CSVEREGLGYGYTF
TGCAGCGTTGAAAGGGAGGGTCTAGGCTATGGCTACACCTTC